These 11 T cell receptor beta chains originate from one sample sequenced in a study of blood T cell repertoires in COVID-19. Sequenced by immunoSEQ multiplex PCR; TCRdb stores in-frame clones only, minus some. This sample has some 300,000 clones, with roughly 91% found just once. The source material was PBMCs or T cells enriched from blood (not recorded which). The origin of the receptors is a young woman who had recovered from COVID-19.

This chain joins TRBV6-5 and TRBJ2-5; 12 bases align to TRBD2. The CDR3 loop spans 14 amino acids. With 4 bases clipped from V and 4 bases from J, the junction kept 1 base outside the gene matches. CDR1 and CDR2 (germline): MNHEY, SVGAGI. CDR3 sequence: CASSLGLAGETQYF. In nucleotides, the CDR3 is TGTGCCAGCAGTTTGGGACTAGCGGGAGAGACCCAGTACTTC.

The chain combines TRBV5-4 with TRBJ1-1, with D unresolved. Germline V gene lookup returns CDR1 SGHNT and CDR2 YYREEE (reference sequence). The CDR3 runs 14 residues. Between the trimmed V and J ends, which lost 4 bases and 0 bases, there was a span of 10 bases. This CDR3 is CASSLRTVNTEAFF. CDR3 DNA sequence: TGTGCCAGCAGCCTACGAACGGTGAACACTGAAGCTTTCTTT.

The rearrangement joins TRBV7-3 to TRBJ2-2; D is undetermined. The CDR3 has 15 residues. Germline CDR1 and CDR2: SGHTA and FQGTGA. The germline V and J ends were trimmed by 1 base and 6 bases, with 12 bases remaining between them. The CDR3 DNA is TGTGCCAGCAGCTTAAGCCCGGGTTTGGCCGGGGAGCTGTTTTTT. Protein product: CASSLSPGLAGELFF.

V gene TRBV11-3 combines with J gene TRBJ2-1; a weak D match, TRBD1 (5 bases). V lost 3 bases, J lost 7 bases, and 13 bases lay in between. The CDR3 runs to 14 residues. Germline V CDR1 and CDR2: SGHNT, YENEEA. The CDR3: CASSFSQGYNEQFF. CDR3 in DNA: TGTGCCAGCAGCTTTTCCCAGGGCTATAATGAGCAGTTCTTC.

The chain carries TRBV6-5 and TRBJ1-2; 7 positions match TRBD1. Germline-derived CDR1 and CDR2 are MNHEY and SVGAGI. This CDR3 spans 13 amino acids. Trimming cost V 4 bases and J 3 bases; bases outside gene matches: 2. CDR3 protein: CASSFQGDYGYTF. CDR3 sequence (DNA): TGTGCCAGCAGTTTCCAGGGGGACTATGGCTACACCTTC.

The rearrangement links TRBV7-2 to TRBJ2-5; perhaps TRBD2 as D (5 bases). Trimming left V 5 bases short and J 7 bases short, with 17 bases between. The CDR3 spans 14 residues. Germline CDR1 SGHTA, CDR2 FQGNSA. CDR3 protein: CASSVLVESGTQYF. DNA of the CDR3: TGTGCCAGCAGCGTACTAGTTGAGAGTGGGACCCAGTACTTC.

The genes are TRBV30 and TRBJ2-1; D is perhaps TRBD2 (6 bases). Per the germline V gene, CDR1 is GTSNPN and CDR2 is SVGIG (reference sequence). The CDR3 sequence is 14 residues long. Trimming removed 3 bases from V and 0 bases from J, with 9 bases in between. CDR3 bases: TGTGCCTGGAGGCCGGGACTCTCCTACAATGAGCAGTTCTTC. This encodes CAWRPGLSYNEQFF.

V and J are TRBV2 and TRBJ2-7, with 12 bases that match TRBD2. Trimming cost V 7 bases and J 7 bases; bases outside gene matches: 8. The CDR3 sequence is 14 residues long. Germline CDR1 SNHLY, CDR2 FYNNEI. Here the CDR3 DNA reads TGTGCCAGCAACCGACTAGCGGGAGCAAGAGAGCAGTACTTC. This gives the protein CASNRLAGAREQYF. Together with reference TRBV2 and TRBJ2-7, the CDR3 gives the full variable domain: EPEVTQTPSHQVTQMGQEVILRCVPISNHLYFYWYRQILGQKVEFLVSFYNNEISEKSEIFDDQFSVERPDGSNFTLKIRSTKLEDSAMYFCASNRLAGAREQYFGPGTRLTVT.

The rearrangement links TRBV30 to TRBJ1-1; no firm D call. The CDR3 loop spans 13 amino acids. Germline CDR1 and CDR2: GTSNPN and SVGIG (reference sequence). Trimming stripped 5 bases from V and 0 bases from J, with 10 bases between. DNA of the CDR3: TGTGCCTGGGGAGGCGTCATGAACACTGAAGCTTTCTTT. This sequence encodes CAWGGVMNTEAFF.

The chain joins TRBV28 to TRBJ2-7; 12 bases are a match to TRBD2. This CDR3 comprises 16 residues. Trimming took 1 base from V and 5 from J; bases not matched to a gene: 6. CDR1 and CDR2 (germline): MDHEN, SYDVKM. CDR3 sequence (DNA): TGTGCCAGCAGTTTATCCGGACTAGCGGGACTCCACGAGCAGTACTTC. This sequence encodes CASSLSGLAGLHEQYF.

J is TRBJ2-7 and V is TRBV3-1 (or the pseudogene TRBV3-2); TRBD2 agrees at 10 bases. The germline CDR1 and CDR2 sequences are LGHDT and YNNKEL (reference sequence). The CDR3 sequence is 14 residues long. V lost 3 bases and J lost 5; bases outside the gene matches: 4. CDR3 in amino acids: CASSHASGSDEQYF. The CDR3, as DNA: TGTGCCAGCAGCCACGCTAGCGGGAGCGACGAGCAGTACTTC.